A single sample is the source of the 21 T cell receptor beta chains below, sequenced in a study of blood T cell repertoires in COVID-19. The protocol was immunoSEQ multiplex PCR, while the TCRdb copy is restricted to in-frame clones and leaves out a portion. This sample yields 200,000 to 250,000 clones, of which 65% to 90% are seen a single time; 4.9% belongs to the top ten. Sequencing was performed on peripheral blood. These receptors were collected from a woman older than 75 with active or convalescent COVID-19.

The chain employs TRBV14 and TRBJ1-2; the D is unclear. Germline CDR1 SGHDN, CDR2 FVKESK. V lost 0 bases and J lost 10, with 9 bases in between. The CDR3 consists of 12 residues. CDR3 sequence: CASSQDLLFYTF. The CDR3 DNA follows: TGTGCCAGCAGCCAAGATCTATTGTTCTACACCTTC.

The rearrangement joins TRBV4-2 to TRBJ2-3; 11 bases fit TRBD1. Germline loops: CDR1 LGHNA, CDR2 YNFKEQ. V shed 3 bases and J 3 bases; nucleotides not matched to a gene: 5. This CDR3 region has 16 residues. For the CDR3, the DNA is TGTGCCAGCAGCCACGGGGGACAGGGGGTAACAGATACGCAGTATTTT. Its protein product is CASSHGGQGVTDTQYF.

The chain recombines TRBV5-1 with TRBJ2-1; possible D gene TRBD2, 6 bases. This CDR3 spans 13 amino acids. Germline V gives CDR1 SGHRS, CDR2 YFSETQ. With 0 bases removed from V and 6 bases from J, the gap between germline ends came to 7 bases. DNA of the CDR3: TGCGCCAGCAGCTTGGCGGGGGTCAATGAGCAGTTCTTC. It yields the protein CASSLAGVNEQFF.

This chain uses TRBV9 with TRBJ2-1; TRBD2 agrees at 7 bases. Germline V lookup: CDR1 SGDLS, CDR2 YYNGEE. This CDR3 has 17 amino acids. V dropped 0 bases and J dropped 1; count of bases not matched to a gene: 7. CDR3 nucleotides: TGTGCCAGCAGCGTAGACGGCGGGAGCTCTTCCTACAATGAGCAGTTCTTC. Residues: CASSVDGGSSSYNEQFF. Using reference TRBV9 and TRBJ2-1 for the parts outside the CDR3, the full variable domain is DSGVTQTPKHLITATGQRVTLRCSPRSGDLSVYWYQQSLDQGLQFLIQYYNGEERAKGNILERFSAQQFPDLHSELNLSSLELGDSALYFCASSVDGGSSSYNEQFFGPGTRLTVL.

This clone was seen ten or more times. The chain joins TRBV5-1 to TRBJ1-2; 9 bases match TRBD1. The CDR3 spans 17 residues. V shed 3 bases, J shed 6 bases, and the junction held 15 bases outside the gene matches. Germline CDR1 and CDR2: SGHRS and YFSETQ. The CDR3 bases are TGCGCCAGCAGCTCATTTCCCCCGGGACAGGGCATCGATGGCTACACCTTC. Its protein product is CASSSFPPGQGIDGYTF.

The V and J genes are TRBV12-2 and TRBJ2-5; the tabulated D call, TRBD2, remains unverified against the DNA. TRBV12-2 represents a pseudogene. The CDR3 is 14 amino acids. The CDR3 sequence is CASRLGGYQETQYF. DNA for the CDR3: TGTGCAAGTCGCTTAGGAGGGTACCAAGAGACCCAGTACTTC.

This clone showed up just once. The gene calls are TRBV6-1 and TRBJ2-1, with D tentatively TRBD1 (5 bases). Germline CDR1 MNHNS, CDR2 SASEGT. The length of the CDR3 is 15 residues. V shed 2 bases and J shed 2 bases, with 10 bases lying between them. The DNA for the CDR3 is TGTGCCAGCAGTGAACGGTGGACAACCTACAATGAGCAGTTCTTC. Translated: CASSERWTTYNEQFF.

The sample holds a few counts of this clone. The chain uses TRBV19 and TRBJ1-6; 8 positions match TRBD1. Germline trimming cut 11 bases from V and 5 bases from J; bases unmatched to any gene: 20. Germline CDR1 reads LNHDA; CDR2 reads SQIVND (reference sequence). The CDR3 loop spans 18 amino acids. CDR3 amino acids: CAHTLSGQGAKNNSPLHF. The CDR3, as DNA: TGTGCCCACACCCTGTCGGGCCAGGGGGCAAAAAATAATTCACCCCTCCACTTT.

This sequence joins TRBV6-6 and TRBJ2-7, with TRBD1 as a possible D gene (5 bases). The V end was cut by 4 bases, the J end by 3 bases, with 19 bases between. Germline values: CDR1 MNHNY, CDR2 SVGAGI (reference sequence). The CDR3 totals 16 residues. CDR3 sequence (DNA): TGTGCCAGCAGTTCCACCGACGGACACGCATTCTACGAGCAGTACTTC. This gives the protein CASSSTDGHAFYEQYF.

This clone was recorded only once. V gene TRBV2 combines with J gene TRBJ1-5; D perhaps matches TRBD1 (5 bases). Germline V gene sequence: CDR1 SNHLY, CDR2 FYNNEI. The CDR3 consists of 14 residues. The ends were cut back, 4 bases at V and 0 bases at J, with 7 bases in the middle. The CDR3 region is CASSGQISNQPQHF. The CDR3 DNA reads TGTGCCAGCAGTGGACAGATTAGCAATCAGCCCCAGCATTTT.

This chain links TRBV6-6 with TRBJ1-4, with D possibly matching TRBD1 (6 bases). CDR1 is MNHNY and CDR2 is SVGAGI in the germline V gene (reference sequence). This CDR3 has 16 residues. Trimming left V 5 bases short and J 0 bases short, with 13 bases between. CDR3 nucleotides: TGTGCCAGCAGTCGAGGGGACACAACAACTAATGAAAAACTGTTTTTT. Translation gives CASSRGDTTTNEKLFF.

The chain employs TRBV5-6 and TRBJ1-1; TRBD1 might be the D (5 bases). The CDR3 runs to 15 residues. In germline, CDR1 is SGHDT, CDR2 YYEEEE. Trimming stripped 2 bases from V and 2 bases from J, with 13 bases between. The CDR3 region is CASSLRGRRNTEAFF. The CDR3 nucleotides are TGTGCCAGCAGCTTAAGGGGTAGAAGAAACACTGAAGCTTTCTTT.

The V and J genes are TRBV12-3 or TRBV12-4 and TRBJ2-3; D remains ambiguous. This CDR3 has 13 residues. Trimming removed 7 bases from V and 0 bases from J, with 8 bases in between. CDR3 bases: TGTGCCAGCATGCAGTCTAGCACAGATACGCAGTATTTT. Protein sequence: CASMQSSTDTQYF.

The chain joins TRBV4-1 to TRBJ2-2; TRBD1 might be the D (6 bases). CDR3 size: 18 residues. The germline CDR1 and CDR2 sequences are MGHRA and YSYEKL. V gave up 1 base and J gave up 4 bases, with 19 bases separating them. CDR3 sequence: CASSQGRAGAVSTGELFF. In nucleotides, the CDR3 is TGCGCCAGCAGCCAAGGCCGGGCAGGGGCGGTTAGCACCGGGGAGCTGTTTTTT.

The chain links TRBV5-1 to TRBJ2-3, with 9 bases identical to TRBD1. After removal of 6 bases from V and 2 bases from J, the junction contained 7 bases not matched to a gene. CDR1 SGHRS and CDR2 YFSETQ come from the germline V gene. The CDR3 is 15 residues long. The CDR3 sequence is CASKLGQGTTDTQYF. In DNA, the CDR3 is TGCGCCAGCAAGCTTGGACAGGGGACCACAGATACGCAGTATTTT.

The CDR3 sequence: CASSKGTEYGYTF. CDR3 coding DNA: TGTGCCAGCAGCAAAGGGACAGAATATGGCTACACCTTC. The chain links TRBV27 to TRBJ1-2; 7 bases are a match to TRBD1. From germline, CDR1 is MNHEY and CDR2 SMNVEV (reference sequence). V trimming: 6 bases; J trimming: 5 bases; junction bases outside the gene matches: 6. The CDR3 totals 13 residues.

The chain has TRBV13 and TRBJ1-2; 7 bases are shared with TRBD1. Germline V gives CDR1 PRHDT, CDR2 FYEKMQ (reference sequence). This CDR3 spans 16 amino acids. V lost 0 bases and J lost 0; bases outside the gene matches: 4. Here the CDR3 reads CASSLGWGQPNYGYTF. CDR3 in DNA: TGTGCCAGCAGCTTAGGCTGGGGACAGCCTAACTATGGCTACACCTTC.

The CDR3 coding sequence is TGTGCCAGCAGCCACTACAGGGGATCAACTAATGAAAAACTGTTTTTT. Translation gives CASSHYRGSTNEKLFF. The chain links TRBV14 to TRBJ1-4; 7 bases are a match to TRBD1. CDR3 length equals 16 residues. Germline CDR1 is SGHDN and CDR2 is FVKESK. V lost 3 bases, J lost 0 bases, and 4 bases stayed unmatched.

This clone was counted a single time. V usage is TRBV29-1 and J usage is TRBJ2-3, with D possibly matching TRBD2 (6 bases). Germline assignment: CDR1 SQVTM and CDR2 ANQGSEA. This CDR3 spans 16 amino acids. V was clipped by 1 base and J by 1 base, with 15 bases between them. The CDR3: CSVEGRTGGGTDTQYF. Here the CDR3 DNA reads TGCAGCGTTGAAGGCCGGACCGGCGGGGGCACAGATACGCAGTATTTT.

V usage is TRBV11-2 and J usage is TRBJ2-3; 7 bases match TRBD2. CDR3 size: 15 residues. V was clipped by 0 bases and J by 2 bases; unmatched bases: 2. Looked up from germline, CDR1 is SGHAT and CDR2 is FQNNGV. DNA for the CDR3: TGTGCCAGCAGCTTAGACGAGCGGGACACAGATACGCAGTATTTT. Amino acids: CASSLDERDTDTQYF.

This chain links TRBV6-6 with TRBJ2-1; D not certain. V was shortened by 5 bases and J by 7 bases, with 18 bases between the two germline ends. The CDR3 length is 15 residues. Per germline, CDR1 MNHNY and CDR2 SVGAGI (reference sequence). CDR3 nucleotides: TGTGCCAGCAGTGCCCCCGGGTCCTTGAGGAATGAGCAGTTCTTC. Amino acids: CASSAPGSLRNEQFF.